This T cell receptor (beta chain) emerged from a study of T cell repertoires in cytomegalovirus infection (dated by TCRdb to about 2019). With respect to the entire study: Recently identified HLA-C-restricted CMV epitopes, whose presentation resists viral immunomodulation, were targeted by peptide stimulations together with well-studied HLA-B-restricted epitopes. Because public TCR beta signatures pointed to carriage of CMV infection together with the matching HLA type, the HLA type of each donor mattered for the analysis.

From the cysteine through the phenylalanine, the CDR3 covers 14 amino acids. Of all the DNA, just the CDR3 is kept, 42 bases in frame from base 1. Trimming removed 0 bases from V and 4 bases from J, leaving 9 bases between the germline ends. Looking up the germline V gene (reference sequence) yields CDR1 LNHNV and CDR2 YYDKDF. Sequencer: Illumina HiSeq 1500. TCRdb applied fastp at Q25 and MiXCR to the public reads, then kept only in-frame beta chains. Duplicate CDR3 protein sequences are folded into a single record with the most common DNA and genes. The sample table contains some 800,000 distinct CDR3 sequences; only one count was recorded for almost 30% of them. The ten largest clones take up around 13% of the sample. General conclusions and limits of the study: Cumulative frequency of public TCR beta family members discriminated carriers of CMV infection plus the relevant HLA type in this cohort and an independent 352-donor cohort. The ex vivo response was dominated by HLA-C-restricted CMV-specific TCR beta clonotypes, which also provided the single most frequent clonotype in two of eight donors.

The treatment or condition tag for this specimen amounts to: in vitro stimulation with specific CMV peptide epitopes to enrich CMV-specific T cells. About this clonotype: This clone's antigen is unknown. Within one base of it there is no much larger clone, and no base qualities were kept.

The chain is assembled from TRBV15 and TRBJ1-1; the D segment cannot be called with confidence. This TCR was recovered from a human donor in good health (CMV status not recorded). Some clones in this sample may be carry-over from other donors' samples. This material consisted of cultured CD8+ T cells from PBMCs, taken from culture after CMV antigen stimulation. The CDR3 sequence is CATSRDLEGTEAFF. The DNA sequence follows: TGTGCCACCAGCAGAGATTTGGAGGGCACTGAAGCTTTCTTT. Extended through the reference TRBV15 and TRBJ1-1 proteins, this CDR3 yields the full variable domain: DAMVIQNPRYQVTQFGKPVTLSCSQTLNHNVMYWYQQKSSQAPKLLFHYYDKDFNNEADTPDNFQSRRPNTSFCFLDIRSPGLGDTAMYLCATSRDLEGTEAFFGQGTRLTVV.